The rows below give T cell receptor beta chains drawn from one sample of a study of T-cell reconstitution after alpha-beta-depleted transplantation in children. TCRdb re-derived calls from the PCR reads in MiXCR, one entry per CDR3 protein. The data contain hundreds of thousands of distinct CDR3 sequences, around 9.5% of them singletons. The sequences come from PBMCs from the stem cell graft donor, collected from the stem cell graft. These receptors came from a human donor who donated a stem cell graft to a child with acute lymphoblastic leukemia. Both conserved end residues are part of each CDR3. Each record gives: V gene, D gene, clone size, CDR3 length, J gene, CDR3 DNA, CDR3 protein. D genes are given only for firm matches. The size of a clone is reported for some rows only, either as once, few or many, or as a class for expanded clones.

v_gene: TRBV7-7
d_gene: -
abundance: many
len: 16
j_gene: TRBJ2-5
CDR3nt: TGTGCCAGCAGCTTAGCGAGTATAGCGGACCAAGAGACCCAGTACTTC
CDR3aa: CASSLASIADQETQYF

v_gene: TRBV20-1
d_gene: -
abundance: many
len: 14
j_gene: TRBJ1-1
CDR3nt: TGCAGTGCTAGAGCGCCCCCCCAGAACACTGAAGCTTTCTTT
CDR3aa: CSARAPPQNTEAFF

v_gene: TRBV12-3/TRBV12-4
d_gene: -
abundance: many
len: 14
j_gene: TRBJ1-1
CDR3nt: TGTGCCAGCAGTTTAGGGACAGAACACACTGAAGCTTTCTTT
CDR3aa: CASSLGTEHTEAFF

v_gene: TRBV20-1
d_gene: -
abundance: many
len: 17
j_gene: TRBJ2-3
CDR3nt: TGCAGTGCTAGTGGCCCAGGACAGTCCTCTAGCACAGATACGCAGTATTTT
CDR3aa: CSASGPGQSSSTDTQYF

v_gene: TRBV7-9
d_gene: -
abundance: -
len: 14
j_gene: TRBJ2-1
CDR3nt: TGTGCCATCCCGGGACAAAACTCCTACAATGAGCAGTTCTTC
CDR3aa: CAIPGQNSYNEQFF

v_gene: TRBV10-2
d_gene: -
abundance: many
len: 14
j_gene: TRBJ1-1
CDR3nt: TGCGCCAGCAGAGACGGTACGGGGACCACTGAAGCTTTCTTT
CDR3aa: CASRDGTGTTEAFF

v_gene: TRBV6-2/TRBV6-3
d_gene: -
abundance: many
len: 16
j_gene: TRBJ2-2
CDR3nt: TGTGCCAGCAGCCTAACGGGAGCGTCGAACACCGGGGAGCTGTTTTTT
CDR3aa: CASSLTGASNTGELFF

v_gene: TRBV7-2
d_gene: TRBD1
abundance: -
len: 14
j_gene: TRBJ2-3
CDR3nt: TGTGCCAGCAGAATACAGGTTGGGACAGGGGATCAGTATTTT
CDR3aa: CASRIQVGTGDQYF

v_gene: TRBV20-1
d_gene: TRBD2
abundance: many
len: 14
j_gene: TRBJ2-4
CDR3nt: TGCAGTGCCCCCAACCCCTCGCGGGGGGACATTCAGTACTTC
CDR3aa: CSAPNPSRGDIQYF

v_gene: TRBV29-1
d_gene: -
abundance: few
len: 14
j_gene: TRBJ2-7
CDR3nt: TGCAGCGTTGACTCAGGGCAGGGCAACTACGAGCAGTACTTC
CDR3aa: CSVDSGQGNYEQYF

v_gene: TRBV20-1
d_gene: -
abundance: few
len: 13
j_gene: TRBJ2-7
CDR3nt: TGCAGTGCTAGAGATCATGGTTCGGGGGAGCAGTACTTC
CDR3aa: CSARDHGSGEQYF

v_gene: TRBV29-1
d_gene: -
abundance: -
len: 15
j_gene: TRBJ1-3
CDR3nt: TGCAGCGTCGGAGAGGGACGGAACTCTGGAAACACCATATATTTT
CDR3aa: CSVGEGRNSGNTIYF

v_gene: TRBV7-9
d_gene: -
abundance: -
len: 16
j_gene: TRBJ1-5
CDR3nt: TGTGCCAGCAGCCCCCGCGGGTTGGGCGACAATCAGCCCCAGCATTTT
CDR3aa: CASSPRGLGDNQPQHF